These T cell receptor beta chains were read from a single sample in a study of response to subunit inactivated influenza vaccine. In TCRdb, the RT-PCR reads were re-called with MiXCR into one record per CDR3 protein. Of fewer than 600,000 distinct CDR3 sequences detected, more than 7% appear once; the ten largest clones hold roughly 14%. The input for sequencing was PBMCs from blood, taken roughly 24 months after vaccination. These receptors all come from a man aged 50-75 years who received an inactivated influenza vaccine. Both conserved end residues are part of each CDR3. The order of the fields is CDR3 length, D gene, clone size, V gene, J gene, CDR3 DNA, CDR3 protein. The D gene is left open where the match is weak. The listing skips clone size in some rows; elsewhere it reads once, few, many or a size class.

cdr3_length: 14; d_call: NA; clone_size: many; v_call: TRBV20-1; j_call: TRBJ1-2; cdr3_nt: TGCAGTGCTAGAGTCCCGAGAGGCCCCTATGGCTACACCTTC; cdr3_aa: CSARVPRGPYGYTF
cdr3_length: 14; d_call: NA; clone_size: many; v_call: TRBV12-3/TRBV12-4; j_call: TRBJ1-5; cdr3_nt: TGTGCCAGCAGTTTATTACAGAGCAATCAGCCCCAGCATTTT; cdr3_aa: CASSLLQSNQPQHF
cdr3_length: 14; d_call: NA; clone_size: few; v_call: TRBV21-1; j_call: TRBJ2-7; cdr3_nt: TGTGCCAGCAGCAAAGACGGCAGTTACTACGAGCAGTACTTC; cdr3_aa: CASSKDGSYYEQYF
cdr3_length: 15; d_call: TRBD2; clone_size: NA; v_call: TRBV12-3/TRBV12-4; j_call: TRBJ2-2; cdr3_nt: TGTGCCAGCAGTTTTCGCGGGAGGAACACCGGGGAGCTGTTTTTT; cdr3_aa: CASSFRGRNTGELFF
cdr3_length: 15; d_call: NA; clone_size: NA; v_call: TRBV4-1; j_call: TRBJ2-7; cdr3_nt: TGCGCCAGCAGCCAAGCCGTCGGGGGACCCTACGAGCAGTACTTC; cdr3_aa: CASSQAVGGPYEQYF
cdr3_length: 12; d_call: NA; clone_size: many; v_call: TRBV3-1; j_call: TRBJ2-3; cdr3_nt: TGTGCCAGCAGTTGGACCGCAGATACGCAGTATTTT; cdr3_aa: CASSWTADTQYF
cdr3_length: 18; d_call: TRBD2; clone_size: many; v_call: TRBV27; j_call: TRBJ2-1; cdr3_nt: TGTGCCAGCAGTTTATCCGGGACTAGCGGGAGCTCCTACAATGAGCAGTTCTTC; cdr3_aa: CASSLSGTSGSSYNEQFF
cdr3_length: 13; d_call: NA; clone_size: many; v_call: TRBV11-2; j_call: TRBJ1-6; cdr3_nt: TGTGCCAGCAGCCTAGGGACCTCCTCACCCCTCCACTTT; cdr3_aa: CASSLGTSSPLHF
cdr3_length: 14; d_call: NA; clone_size: NA; v_call: TRBV20-1; j_call: TRBJ2-3; cdr3_nt: TGCAGTGCTACTGTCCAGGGAAGAACAGATACGCAGTATTTT; cdr3_aa: CSATVQGRTDTQYF
cdr3_length: 15; d_call: NA; clone_size: many; v_call: TRBV3-1; j_call: TRBJ2-1; cdr3_nt: TGTGCCAGCAGCGTTCAGGAGAGCTCCTACAATGAGCAGTTCTTC; cdr3_aa: CASSVQESSYNEQFF
cdr3_length: 13; d_call: TRBD1; clone_size: NA; v_call: TRBV7-7; j_call: TRBJ2-1; cdr3_nt: TGTGCTAGCAGCTTAGCGCAGGGGGATGAGCAGTTCTTC; cdr3_aa: CASSLAQGDEQFF
cdr3_length: 16; d_call: NA; clone_size: few; v_call: TRBV3-1; j_call: TRBJ1-1; cdr3_nt: TGTGCCAGCAGCCGAGCCCTAGGGGTGCTGAACACTGAAGCTTTCTTT; cdr3_aa: CASSRALGVLNTEAFF
cdr3_length: 14; d_call: NA; clone_size: many; v_call: TRBV5-6; j_call: TRBJ1-5; cdr3_nt: TGTGCCAGCAGCTGGGGACAATCGAATCAGCCCCAGCATTTT; cdr3_aa: CASSWGQSNQPQHF
cdr3_length: 17; d_call: NA; clone_size: NA; v_call: TRBV5-6; j_call: TRBJ2-6; cdr3_nt: TGTGCCAGCAGCCCTTTTGGACCGAGCTCTGGGGCCAACGTCCTGACTTTC; cdr3_aa: CASSPFGPSSGANVLTF
cdr3_length: 13; d_call: NA; clone_size: few; v_call: TRBV5-1; j_call: TRBJ1-4; cdr3_nt: TGCGCCAGCAGCTACTCGGGGGGAGAAAAACTGTTTTTT; cdr3_aa: CASSYSGGEKLFF
cdr3_length: 14; d_call: NA; clone_size: NA; v_call: TRBV5-1; j_call: TRBJ1-1; cdr3_nt: TGCGCCAGCAGCGTAACGTCAAGGGCCACTGAAGCTTTCTTT; cdr3_aa: CASSVTSRATEAFF
cdr3_length: 16; d_call: NA; clone_size: NA; v_call: TRBV4-3; j_call: TRBJ2-1; cdr3_nt: TGCGCCAGCAGCCAAGATTGGGGCGGGACCTACAATGAGCAGTTCTTC; cdr3_aa: CASSQDWGGTYNEQFF
cdr3_length: 15; d_call: NA; clone_size: few; v_call: TRBV14; j_call: TRBJ1-6; cdr3_nt: TGTGCCAGCAGCCAACGGAGGACCGGTAATTCACCCCTCCACTTT; cdr3_aa: CASSQRRTGNSPLHF
cdr3_length: 13; d_call: NA; clone_size: NA; v_call: TRBV5-5; j_call: TRBJ2-5; cdr3_nt: TGTGCCAGCAGCTTGTTGGGCGTGGAGACCCAGTACTTC; cdr3_aa: CASSLLGVETQYF
cdr3_length: 16; d_call: NA; clone_size: many; v_call: TRBV4-1; j_call: TRBJ2-3; cdr3_nt: TGCGCCAGCAGCCTTGGAGGGGAATTAGGTTTGGATACGCAGTATTTT; cdr3_aa: CASSLGGELGLDTQYF
cdr3_length: 16; d_call: TRBD2; clone_size: few; v_call: TRBV4-1; j_call: TRBJ2-1; cdr3_nt: TGCGCCAGCAGCCAAGCCACTAGCGGGGCCTACAATGAGCAGTTCTTC; cdr3_aa: CASSQATSGAYNEQFF
cdr3_length: 15; d_call: NA; clone_size: many; v_call: TRBV6-5; j_call: TRBJ2-7; cdr3_nt: TGTGCCAGCAGTTACGTAGGACGGTCCCCTTACGAGCAGTACTTC; cdr3_aa: CASSYVGRSPYEQYF
cdr3_length: 14; d_call: TRBD2; clone_size: NA; v_call: TRBV7-2; j_call: TRBJ2-5; cdr3_nt: TGTGCCAGCAGCCCCCATAGCGGGGGGGAGACCCAGTACTTC; cdr3_aa: CASSPHSGGETQYF
cdr3_length: 17; d_call: TRBD2; clone_size: many; v_call: TRBV12-3/TRBV12-4; j_call: TRBJ2-3; cdr3_nt: TGTGCCAGCAATCCAGTGGGAGGAGCGGGGGGCACAGATACGCAGTATTTT; cdr3_aa: CASNPVGGAGGTDTQYF
cdr3_length: 15; d_call: NA; clone_size: NA; v_call: TRBV28; j_call: TRBJ1-5; cdr3_nt: TGTGCCAGCAGTTTAAAGCGGAGAAGCAATCAGCCCCAGCATTTT; cdr3_aa: CASSLKRRSNQPQHF
cdr3_length: 12; d_call: NA; clone_size: many; v_call: TRBV29-1; j_call: TRBJ1-1; cdr3_nt: TGCAGCGCCCGAGGAGGAGTCACTGAAGCTTTCTTT; cdr3_aa: CSARGGVTEAFF
cdr3_length: 16; d_call: TRBD1; clone_size: NA; v_call: TRBV7-2; j_call: TRBJ2-7; cdr3_nt: TGCGCCAGCAGCTCAGAGGGACAGGGGGTCTCCTACGAGCAGTACTTC; cdr3_aa: CASSSEGQGVSYEQYF
cdr3_length: 16; d_call: TRBD2; clone_size: many; v_call: TRBV6-5; j_call: TRBJ2-1; cdr3_nt: TGTGCCAGCAGTTCTGGACTAGCGCGATACTACAATGAGCAGTTCTTC; cdr3_aa: CASSSGLARYYNEQFF
cdr3_length: 14; d_call: NA; clone_size: few; v_call: TRBV15; j_call: TRBJ1-1; cdr3_nt: TGTGCCACCAGCAGAGATTTAAAAGGGTCGGGAGCTTTCTTT; cdr3_aa: CATSRDLKGSGAFF
cdr3_length: 13; d_call: TRBD1; clone_size: few; v_call: TRBV5-6; j_call: TRBJ2-3; cdr3_nt: TGTGCCAGCAAGGGGGCATGGACAGATACGCAGTATTTT; cdr3_aa: CASKGAWTDTQYF
cdr3_length: 16; d_call: NA; clone_size: few; v_call: TRBV3-1; j_call: TRBJ2-2; cdr3_nt: TGTGCCAGCAGCCAAGACTTGGGACACAACACCGGGGAGCTGTTTTTT; cdr3_aa: CASSQDLGHNTGELFF
cdr3_length: 14; d_call: NA; clone_size: few; v_call: TRBV29-1; j_call: TRBJ1-5; cdr3_nt: TGCAGCGTTTCAGTGGGTCGCAGCAATCAGCCCCAGCATTTT; cdr3_aa: CSVSVGRSNQPQHF
cdr3_length: 13; d_call: NA; clone_size: many; v_call: TRBV7-2; j_call: TRBJ1-6; cdr3_nt: TGTGCCAGCAGCTCCCTGACCGATTCACCCCTCCACTTT; cdr3_aa: CASSSLTDSPLHF
cdr3_length: 17; d_call: NA; clone_size: NA; v_call: TRBV5-1; j_call: TRBJ2-2; cdr3_nt: TGCGCCAGCAGCTTGTCGGTGACGGGCGGAGACACCGGGGAGCTGTTTTTT; cdr3_aa: CASSLSVTGGDTGELFF
cdr3_length: 18; d_call: TRBD1; clone_size: NA; v_call: TRBV4-2; j_call: TRBJ2-2; cdr3_nt: TGTGCCAGCAGCCAAGATGACCCCGAGACAGGGGGCTTCGGGGAGCTGTTTTTT; cdr3_aa: CASSQDDPETGGFGELFF
cdr3_length: 12; d_call: NA; clone_size: NA; v_call: TRBV27; j_call: TRBJ2-1; cdr3_nt: TGTGCCAGCAGTTTTGGGAACTATGAGCAGTTCTTC; cdr3_aa: CASSFGNYEQFF
cdr3_length: 15; d_call: NA; clone_size: few; v_call: TRBV20-1; j_call: TRBJ2-1; cdr3_nt: TGCAGTGCTAGAGATCCTTTTCCCTCAGACAATGAGCAGTTCTTC; cdr3_aa: CSARDPFPSDNEQFF
cdr3_length: 14; d_call: TRBD1; clone_size: few; v_call: TRBV19; j_call: TRBJ2-5; cdr3_nt: TGTGCCAGTAGTGACCGGGACAGCAAAGAGACCCAGTACTTC; cdr3_aa: CASSDRDSKETQYF
cdr3_length: 14; d_call: NA; clone_size: many; v_call: TRBV4-3; j_call: TRBJ1-4; cdr3_nt: TGCGCCAGCAGCCAAGATGCAGGGAATGAAAAACTGTTTTTT; cdr3_aa: CASSQDAGNEKLFF
cdr3_length: 14; d_call: NA; clone_size: many; v_call: TRBV5-1; j_call: TRBJ1-6; cdr3_nt: TGCGCCAGCAGCTTGGGACAGGATAATTCACCCCTCCACTTT; cdr3_aa: CASSLGQDNSPLHF
cdr3_length: 12; d_call: NA; clone_size: NA; v_call: TRBV5-1; j_call: TRBJ1-2; cdr3_nt: TGCGCCAGCAGCTTGGACTACTATGGCTACACCTTC; cdr3_aa: CASSLDYYGYTF
cdr3_length: 14; d_call: TRBD2; clone_size: many; v_call: TRBV24-1; j_call: TRBJ2-2; cdr3_nt: TGTGCCACAGGACTAGGCGCGAACACCGGGGAGCTGTTTTTT; cdr3_aa: CATGLGANTGELFF
cdr3_length: 14; d_call: NA; clone_size: few; v_call: TRBV7-6; j_call: TRBJ1-1; cdr3_nt: TGTGCCAGCAGCTTACCGATAGGAAACACTGAAGCTTTCTTT; cdr3_aa: CASSLPIGNTEAFF
cdr3_length: 14; d_call: TRBD1; clone_size: few; v_call: TRBV15; j_call: TRBJ2-7; cdr3_nt: TGTGCCACCAGCACCCGGGACAGCGTCTACGAGCAGTACTTC; cdr3_aa: CATSTRDSVYEQYF
cdr3_length: 15; d_call: NA; clone_size: NA; v_call: TRBV5-1; j_call: TRBJ1-2; cdr3_nt: TGCGCCTTAGAGGGGGGCCCCCCCCCTCTCTATGGCTACACCTTC; cdr3_aa: CALEGGPPPLYGYTF
cdr3_length: 13; d_call: NA; clone_size: NA; v_call: TRBV12-5; j_call: TRBJ2-3; cdr3_nt: TGTGCTAGTGGTTTGGATACCACAGATACGCAGTATTTT; cdr3_aa: CASGLDTTDTQYF
cdr3_length: 12; d_call: NA; clone_size: NA; v_call: TRBV7-2; j_call: TRBJ1-4; cdr3_nt: TGTGCCAGCAGCTTAGATGAGGGAGAACTGTTTTTT; cdr3_aa: CASSLDEGELFF
cdr3_length: 14; d_call: TRBD2; clone_size: few; v_call: TRBV7-2; j_call: TRBJ2-4; cdr3_nt: TGTGCCAGCAGCTCCCCCGGGAGGGGAAACATTCAGTACTTC; cdr3_aa: CASSSPGRGNIQYF
cdr3_length: 15; d_call: TRBD1; clone_size: many; v_call: TRBV5-1; j_call: TRBJ1-1; cdr3_nt: TGCGCCAGCAGCTTGCAGGGGGCCTCGATCACTGAAGCTTTCTTT; cdr3_aa: CASSLQGASITEAFF
cdr3_length: 15; d_call: TRBD1; clone_size: many; v_call: TRBV20-1; j_call: TRBJ1-5; cdr3_nt: TGCAGTGCCAAAACAGGGGGCGCAATTGGTCAGCCCCAGCATTTT; cdr3_aa: CSAKTGGAIGQPQHF
cdr3_length: 13; d_call: NA; clone_size: few; v_call: TRBV7-8; j_call: TRBJ2-1; cdr3_nt: TGTGCCAGCAGCCCGGCAGTCGCCGGAGAGCAGTTCTTC; cdr3_aa: CASSPAVAGEQFF